The TCR beta chain under discussion was sequenced for a study of blood T cell repertoires in COVID-19. Across the study: COVID-19 samples, acute and convalescent, were from the United States, Italy and Spain.

CDR3 length equals 13 residues. CDR1 and CDR2 (germline): SEHNR, FQNEAQ (reference sequence). Germline trimming cut 11 bases from V and 3 bases from J; bases unmatched to any gene: 6. The repertoire was sequenced with immunoSEQ multiplex PCR; TCRdb's copy has only in-frame clones and lacks some. This table has around 59,000 clones, over 70% appearing once. This clone was recorded a few times. The sample taken for sequencing was peripheral blood. This receptor was obtained from a woman aged 45 to 65 with active or convalescent COVID-19. The V call is TRBV7-9, the J call TRBJ1-4; the match to TRBD1 covers 7 bases. The CDR3, as DNA: TGTGCCGGCCGACAGGGCGCTAATGAAAAACTGTTTTTT. This sequence encodes CAGRQGANEKLFF.